This T cell receptor (beta chain) was recorded in a study of T cell responses to AZD1222 COVID-19 vaccine (dated by TCRdb to the early 2020s). Study-wide context: AZD1222 recipients whose second dose came at about 4 weeks and those whose second dose came at about 12 weeks were combined into one group, since spike-specific TCR depth and breadth did not differ between the two schedules. TCR sequencing was performed for roughly 250 trial participants, of whom around 200 were given two doses of AZD1222 and some 25 were given two doses of MenACWY control vaccine. Trial participants were enrolled by age into 18-55, 56-69 and 70-plus year subgroups, with 148, 28 and 57 TCR-sequenced participants respectively. The study at large found these results: After two AZD1222 doses, spike-specific TCR breadth and depth were significantly higher than at day 0 and than in MenACWY recipients. The 56-69-year group was small, and its depth increase did not reach significance, likely because of low power. The whole spike protein was spanned by vaccine-associated CD4 TCRs, and dominant responses were seen in regions 160-218 and 743-854. No day 14 peak-response samples were available, so repertoires were characterized only after the peak T cell response. Nearly half of unique spike-specific TCRs reportedly recognized epitopes outside regions mutated in the B.1.351 and B.1.1.7 variants. Only 5 to 7 AZD1222 recipients were SARS-CoV-2 seropositive at baseline, limiting conclusions about previously exposed vaccinees. Participants were mostly white British and included more females than males, and it was suggested by the authors that clonal diversity may have been underestimated.

What the time point label conveys for this sample: baseline before first vaccination. Samples from vaccinated people were obtained from the UK trials COV001 and COV002, which included a single-blind randomized controlled phase 2/3 trial of AZD1222 (ChAdOx1 nCoV-19) in healthy adults. Trial participant PBMC samples were collected at day 0 and day 28 after the second dose for TCRbeta chain sequencing. Germline trimming: 2 bases from V, 5 bases from J; junction bases outside gene matches: 3. For CDR1 and CDR2, the germline V gene lists MNHEY and SVGAGI. The CDR3 goes from the cysteine to the phenylalanine over 14 residues. Only the CDR3 region is kept as DNA, spanning 42 bases read in frame from base 1. Comments on this clone: Its antigen specificity is not known. Base qualities are missing; no much larger clone stands one base away.

The CDR3 regions of human TCRbeta chains were analyzed by immunosequencing. On the study's bioinformatics: TCRs in the repertoires were matched against a reference library of SARS-CoV-2-specific TCRs that had been generated with the MIRA antigen-specificity platform. Breadth was defined as the fraction of unique TCRs that were SARS-CoV-2-associated, and depth was defined as the fraction of total T cells that were SARS-CoV-2-associated. Using the MIRA data, each spike-specific TCR was mapped to the spike region that the TCR reacts to and placed in a CD4 or CD8 class. Log10-transformed breadth and depth values were compared by one-way ANOVA with Sidak's multiple comparisons tests. As stored in TCRdb, this immuneACCESS dataset retains in-frame rearrangements with V and J assigned. A fraction of the clones does not appear; measured against another copy, unresolved V genes explain less than half of the discrepancy, and the remainder lacks a known reason. The V and J calls and the clone size are those of that table, but D and trimming were determined from the DNA. The sample includes 100,000 to 150,000 clones, with around 86% observed a single time. Of the sample, about a fifth falls within the top ten clones.

The receptor chain draws on TRBV6-5 and TRBJ1-5; TRBD1 aligns with 7 central bases. This TCR was recovered from an adult in good health. Sequencing used peripheral blood, obtained on day 0 of AZD1222 vaccination. The CDR3: CASSYQGGHQPQHF. The nucleotide sequence reads TGTGCCAGCAGTTACCAGGGGGGCCATCAGCCCCAGCATTTT.